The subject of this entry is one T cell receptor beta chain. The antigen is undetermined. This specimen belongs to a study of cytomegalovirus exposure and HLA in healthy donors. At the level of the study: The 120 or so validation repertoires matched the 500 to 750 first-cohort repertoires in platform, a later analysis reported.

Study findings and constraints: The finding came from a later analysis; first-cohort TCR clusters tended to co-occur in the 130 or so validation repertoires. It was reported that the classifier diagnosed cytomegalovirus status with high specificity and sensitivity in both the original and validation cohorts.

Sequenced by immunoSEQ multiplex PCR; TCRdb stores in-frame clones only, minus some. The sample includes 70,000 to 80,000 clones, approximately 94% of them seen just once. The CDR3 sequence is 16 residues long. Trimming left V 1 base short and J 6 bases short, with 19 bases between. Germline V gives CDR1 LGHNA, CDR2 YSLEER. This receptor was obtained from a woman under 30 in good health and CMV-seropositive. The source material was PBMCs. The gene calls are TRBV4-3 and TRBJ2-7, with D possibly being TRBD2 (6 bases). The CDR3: CASSQATGRRGREQYF. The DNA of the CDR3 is TGCGCCAGCAGCCAAGCTACGGGCCGGAGGGGACGCGAGCAGTACTTC.